This T cell receptor (beta chain) is from a study of radiation and T cells in renal cell carcinoma. Study-wide findings and caveats: In blood, top tumor clones expanded by 2 weeks, shrinking by 4. Without pretreatment biopsies, baseline tumor clonotype presence was undetermined.

Time point here: blood 2 weeks post-SBRT. Specified treatment: 15 Gy SBRT to primary tumor, nephrectomy 4 weeks later. After SBRT, blood was collected at 2 and 4 weeks, plus baseline. Deletions cut 5 bases from V and 0 bases from J, with 10 bases between. The CDR3 spans 15 residues. Germline V gives CDR1 SGHTA, CDR2 FQGTGA. Libraries were prepared by immunoSEQ multiplex PCR; TCRdb keeps only in-frame clonotypes and omits some of them. Of 120,000 or so clones listed, about four fifths were seen once; the top ten hold roughly 5.9%. This clone turned up a few times. The antigen is unknown. The material was blood, obtained from a patient whose treatment included radiotherapy and nephrectomy. This chain uses TRBV7-3 with TRBJ2-2; D is unresolved. The sequence came from a man aged 45 to 65 with renal cell carcinoma. CDR3 DNA sequence: TGTGCCAGCAGCGCGACACGAGCGAACACCGGGGAGCTGTTTTTT. The encoded protein is CASSATRANTGELFF.